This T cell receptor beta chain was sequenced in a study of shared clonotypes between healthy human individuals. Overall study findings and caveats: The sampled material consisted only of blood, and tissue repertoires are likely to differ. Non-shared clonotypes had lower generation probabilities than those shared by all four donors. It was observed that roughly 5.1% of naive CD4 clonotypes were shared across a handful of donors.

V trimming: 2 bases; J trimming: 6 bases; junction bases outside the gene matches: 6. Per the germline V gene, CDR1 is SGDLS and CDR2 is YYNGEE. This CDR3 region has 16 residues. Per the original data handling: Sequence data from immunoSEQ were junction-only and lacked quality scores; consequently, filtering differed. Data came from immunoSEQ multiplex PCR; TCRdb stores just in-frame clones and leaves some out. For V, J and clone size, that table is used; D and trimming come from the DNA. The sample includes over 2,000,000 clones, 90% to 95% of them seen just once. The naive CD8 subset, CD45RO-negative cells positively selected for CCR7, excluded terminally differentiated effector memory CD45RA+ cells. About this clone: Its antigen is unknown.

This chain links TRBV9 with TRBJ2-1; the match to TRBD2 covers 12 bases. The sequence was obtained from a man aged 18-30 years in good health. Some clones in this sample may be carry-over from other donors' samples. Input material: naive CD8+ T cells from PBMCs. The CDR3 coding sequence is TGTGCCAGCAGCGTTGCTAGCGGGAGGGCCATCAATGAGCAGTTCTTC. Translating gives CASSVASGRAINEQFF.